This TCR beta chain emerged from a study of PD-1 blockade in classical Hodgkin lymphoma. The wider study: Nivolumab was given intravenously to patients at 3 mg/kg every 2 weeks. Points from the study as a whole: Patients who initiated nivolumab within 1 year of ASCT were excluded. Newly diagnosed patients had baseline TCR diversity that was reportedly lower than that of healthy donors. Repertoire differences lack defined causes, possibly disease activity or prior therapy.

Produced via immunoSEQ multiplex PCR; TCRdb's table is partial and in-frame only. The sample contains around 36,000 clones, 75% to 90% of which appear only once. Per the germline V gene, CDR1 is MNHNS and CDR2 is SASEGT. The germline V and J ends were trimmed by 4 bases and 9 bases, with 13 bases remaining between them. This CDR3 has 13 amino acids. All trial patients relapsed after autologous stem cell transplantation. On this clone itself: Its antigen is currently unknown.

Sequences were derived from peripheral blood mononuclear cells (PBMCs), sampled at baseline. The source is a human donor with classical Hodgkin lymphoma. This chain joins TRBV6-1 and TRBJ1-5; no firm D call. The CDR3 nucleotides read TGTGCCAGCAGTGGGGAGCTAATCCGGCCCCAGCATTTT. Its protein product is CASSGELIRPQHF.